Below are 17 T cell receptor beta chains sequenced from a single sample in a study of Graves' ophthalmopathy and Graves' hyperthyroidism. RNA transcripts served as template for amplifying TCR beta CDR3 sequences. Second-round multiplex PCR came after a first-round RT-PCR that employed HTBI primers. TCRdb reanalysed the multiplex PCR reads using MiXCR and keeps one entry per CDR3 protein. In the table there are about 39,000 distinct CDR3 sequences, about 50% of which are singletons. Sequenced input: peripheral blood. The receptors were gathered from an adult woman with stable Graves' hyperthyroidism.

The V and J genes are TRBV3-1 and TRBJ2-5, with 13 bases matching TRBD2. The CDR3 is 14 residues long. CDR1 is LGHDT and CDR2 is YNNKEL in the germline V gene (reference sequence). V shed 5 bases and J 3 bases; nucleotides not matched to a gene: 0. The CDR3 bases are TGTGCCAGCAGCGGGACTAGCGGGAAAGAGACCCAGTACTTC. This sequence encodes CASSGTSGKETQYF.

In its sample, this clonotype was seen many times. Written as DNA, the CDR3 is TGTGCCAGCAGCTTAACGGGAGTAACCTACGAGCAGTACTTC. It translates to CASSLTGVTYEQYF. The chain has TRBV11-2 and TRBJ2-7; D is possibly TRBD2 (6 bases). Trimming left V 2 bases short and J 2 bases short, with 10 bases between. Germline values: CDR1 SGHAT, CDR2 FQNNGV. The CDR3 extends over 14 amino acids.

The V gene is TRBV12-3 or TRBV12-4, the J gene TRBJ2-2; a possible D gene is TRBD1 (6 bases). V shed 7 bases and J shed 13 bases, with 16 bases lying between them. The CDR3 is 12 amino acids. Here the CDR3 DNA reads TGTGCCAGCACCCCCAACACCAGGGGGCTGTTTTTT. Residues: CASTPNTRGLFF.

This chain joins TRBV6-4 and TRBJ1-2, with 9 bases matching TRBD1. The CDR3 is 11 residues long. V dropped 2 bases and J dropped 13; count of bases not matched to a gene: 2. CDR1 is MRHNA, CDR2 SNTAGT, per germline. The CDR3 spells CASSDGTGSTF. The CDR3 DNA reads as TGTGCCAGCAGTGACGGGACAGGGAGCACCTTC.

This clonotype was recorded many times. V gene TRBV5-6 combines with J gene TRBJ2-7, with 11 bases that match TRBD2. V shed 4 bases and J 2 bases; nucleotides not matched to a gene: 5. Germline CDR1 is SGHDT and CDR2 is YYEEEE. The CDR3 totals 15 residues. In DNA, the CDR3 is TGTGCCAGCAGCAAAACTAGCGGGAGAACCTACGAGCAGTACTTC. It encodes CASSKTSGRTYEQYF.

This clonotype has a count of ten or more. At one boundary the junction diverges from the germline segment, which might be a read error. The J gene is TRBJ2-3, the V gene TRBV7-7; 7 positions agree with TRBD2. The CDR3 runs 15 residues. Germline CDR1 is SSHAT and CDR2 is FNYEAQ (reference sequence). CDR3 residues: CASSLVAGPWDTQYF. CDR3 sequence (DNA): TGTGCTAGCAGCTTAGTAGCGGGCCCTTGGGATACGCAGTATTTT.

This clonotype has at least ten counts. CDR3 amino acids: CASSGQGMNTEAFF. The DNA of the CDR3 is TGTGCCAGCAGCGGACAGGGAATGAACACTGAAGCTTTCTTT. The chain is built from TRBV2 and TRBJ1-1; TRBD1 matches at 8 bases. This CDR3 contains 14 residues. The junction had 3 bases not matched to a gene; V was cut back by 6 bases and J by 0 bases. Looked up from germline, CDR1 is SNHLY and CDR2 is FYNNEI.

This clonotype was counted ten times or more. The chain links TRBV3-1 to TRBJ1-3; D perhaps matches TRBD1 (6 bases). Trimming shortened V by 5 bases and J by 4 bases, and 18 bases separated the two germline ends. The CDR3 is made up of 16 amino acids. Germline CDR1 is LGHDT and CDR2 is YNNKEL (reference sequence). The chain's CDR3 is CASSGGPTGRGNTIYF. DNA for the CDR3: TGTGCCAGCAGCGGGGGCCCTACAGGGAGAGGAAACACCATATATTTT.

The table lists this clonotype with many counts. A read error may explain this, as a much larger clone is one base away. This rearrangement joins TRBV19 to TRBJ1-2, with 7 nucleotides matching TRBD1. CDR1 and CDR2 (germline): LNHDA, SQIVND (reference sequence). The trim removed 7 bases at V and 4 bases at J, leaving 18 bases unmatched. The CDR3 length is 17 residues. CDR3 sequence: CASINPVSPTGSYGYTF. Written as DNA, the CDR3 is TGTGCCAGTATTAATCCTGTGAGCCCGACAGGGAGCTATGGCTACACCTTC.

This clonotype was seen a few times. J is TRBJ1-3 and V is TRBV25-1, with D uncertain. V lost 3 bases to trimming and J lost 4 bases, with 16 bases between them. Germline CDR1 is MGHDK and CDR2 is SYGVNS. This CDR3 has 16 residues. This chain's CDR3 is CASSDPTPYGGNTIYF. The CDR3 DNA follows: TGTGCCAGCAGTGACCCGACTCCATATGGCGGAAACACCATATATTTT.

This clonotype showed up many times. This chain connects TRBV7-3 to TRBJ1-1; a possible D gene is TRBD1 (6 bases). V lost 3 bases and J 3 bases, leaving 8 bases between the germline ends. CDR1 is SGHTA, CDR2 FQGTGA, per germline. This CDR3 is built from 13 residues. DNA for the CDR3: TGTGCCAGCAGCTTGGACAGCCACACTGAAGCTTTCTTT. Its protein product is CASSLDSHTEAFF.

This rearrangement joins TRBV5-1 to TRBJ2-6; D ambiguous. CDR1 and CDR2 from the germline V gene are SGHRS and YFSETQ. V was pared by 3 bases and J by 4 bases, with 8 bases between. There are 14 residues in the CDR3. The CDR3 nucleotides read TGCGCCAGCAGCTCTTCCACGGGGGCCAACGTCCTGACTTTC. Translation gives CASSSSTGANVLTF.

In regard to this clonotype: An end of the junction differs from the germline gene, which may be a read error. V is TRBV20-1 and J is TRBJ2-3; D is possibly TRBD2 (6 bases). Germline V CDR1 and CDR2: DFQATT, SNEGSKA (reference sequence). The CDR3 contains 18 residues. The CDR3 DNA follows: TGCAGTGCTAGAGACGGGCTAACAGGAGCCACTAGCACAGATACGCAGTGTTTT. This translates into CSARDGLTGATSTDTQCF.

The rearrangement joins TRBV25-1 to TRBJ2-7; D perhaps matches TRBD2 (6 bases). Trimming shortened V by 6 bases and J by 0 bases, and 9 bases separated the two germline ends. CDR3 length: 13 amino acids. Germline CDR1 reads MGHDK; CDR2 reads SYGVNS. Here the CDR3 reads CASSRGSSYEQYF. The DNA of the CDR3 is TGTGCCAGCAGCCGGGGGAGCTCCTACGAGCAGTACTTC.

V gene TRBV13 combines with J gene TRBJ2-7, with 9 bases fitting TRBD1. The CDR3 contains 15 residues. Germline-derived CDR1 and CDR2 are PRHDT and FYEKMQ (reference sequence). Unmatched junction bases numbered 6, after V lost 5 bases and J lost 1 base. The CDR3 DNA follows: TGTGCCAGCAGCCCGGACAGGGGTTGGTCCTACGAGCAGTACTTC. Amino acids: CASSPDRGWSYEQYF.

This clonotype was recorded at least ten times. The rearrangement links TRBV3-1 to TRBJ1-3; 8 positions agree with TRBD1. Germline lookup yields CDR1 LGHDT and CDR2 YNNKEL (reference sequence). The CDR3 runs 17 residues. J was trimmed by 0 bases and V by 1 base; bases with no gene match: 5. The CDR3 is CASSQALTGASGNTIYF. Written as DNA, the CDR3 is TGTGCCAGCAGCCAAGCCCTGACAGGGGCCTCTGGAAACACCATATATTTT.

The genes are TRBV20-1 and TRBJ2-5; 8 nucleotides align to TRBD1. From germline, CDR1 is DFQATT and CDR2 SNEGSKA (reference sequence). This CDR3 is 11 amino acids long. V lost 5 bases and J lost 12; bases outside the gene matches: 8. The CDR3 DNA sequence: TGCAGTGCTCCCAAAAGGGGACAGGAGTACTTC. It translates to CSAPKRGQEYF.